The T cell receptor (beta chain) described here comes from a study of identical twins. Notes on the study in general: Insertion counts were lower in abundant cord blood beta clonotypes, a trend that memory repertoires did not show. Invariant MAIT and iNKT cells are populations that could partly confound zero-insertion analyses.

A template switching step contributed a universal primer site, while unique molecular identifiers were present in the cDNA. TCRdb independently ran MiXCR on the 5' RACE reads; one entry per CDR3 protein. The sample records some 500,000 distinct CDR3 sequences, 13% to 15% being singletons. In this sample, this clonotype turned up a few times. Its cognate antigen is unknown. CDR3 length: 14 residues. V was clipped by 1 base and J by 3 bases, with 9 bases between them. Germline V gene lookup returns CDR1 SGHKS and CDR2 YYEKEE (reference sequence). This sample also belongs to another study, concerning yellow fever vaccine responses in identical twins.

Material for sequencing was CD4+ T cells sorted from blood. The genes are TRBV5-5 and TRBJ2-3; tentatively, D is TRBD2 (5 bases). The receptor's source is a young woman in good health. The CDR3 protein is CASSLRPGTDTQYF. Written as DNA, the CDR3 is TGTGCCAGCAGCTTGAGGCCGGGAACAGATACGCAGTATTTT.